This T cell receptor (beta chain) was sequenced during a study of blood T cell repertoires in COVID-19. The table came from immunoSEQ multiplex PCR; TCRdb's copy has only in-frame clones and leaves some out. The sample includes under 300,000 clones, approximately 79% of them seen just once. This CDR3 has 14 amino acids. With 7 bases clipped from V and 5 bases from J, the junction kept 8 bases outside the gene matches. Germline lookup yields CDR1 ENHRY and CDR2 SYGVKD. This clone was observed once. Sequencing input: peripheral blood. The receptor was derived from a woman aged 40 to 50 with active or convalescent COVID-19. V gene TRBV10-3 combines with J gene TRBJ2-3; 8 nucleotides align to TRBD2. CDR3 region: CAIKGSGGRDTQYF. CDR3 nucleotide sequence: TGTGCCATCAAGGGATCGGGGGGGCGAGATACGCAGTATTTT.